These 8 T cell receptor beta chains originate from one sample sequenced in a study of shared clonotypes between healthy human individuals. Profiled with immunoSEQ multiplex PCR; TCRdb holds only in-frame clones, not every one. The data hold approximately 740,000 clones, with over 65% observed a single time. The specimen was memory CD4+ T cells sorted from blood. Regarding subset: CD45RA-negative fraction. All receptors derive from a woman between 25 and 40 years old in good health.

The chain employs TRBV2 and TRBJ1-1; 8 nucleotides line up with TRBD1. V was clipped by 8 bases and J by 4 bases; unmatched bases: 12. CDR1 and CDR2 (germline): SNHLY, FYNNEI. The CDR3 totals 15 residues. CDR3 DNA: TGTGCCAGCGGCGGACAGGGAAGGATCGTCACTGAAGCTTTCTTT. Protein product: CASGGQGRIVTEAFF.

The chain combines TRBV25-1 with TRBJ1-4; a weak D match, TRBD1 (5 bases). The CDR3 totals 15 residues. Per the germline V gene, CDR1 is MGHDK and CDR2 is SYGVNS. V lost 7 bases, J lost 5 bases, and 17 bases lay in between. The CDR3 region has the DNA TGTGCCAGCACCTCGACTGGGGGGGGGAATGAAAAACTGTTTTTT. Its translation is CASTSTGGGNEKLFF.

The J gene is TRBJ2-1, the V gene TRBV19; weak D call: TRBD1 (5 bases). With 3 bases removed from V and 12 bases from J, the gap between germline ends came to 15 bases. The CDR3 extends over 13 amino acids. Germline lookup yields CDR1 LNHDA and CDR2 SQIVND (reference sequence). The CDR3 region has the DNA TGTGCCAGTAGTATGGTTCATCGCCAGGGGCAGTTCTTC. Translation: CASSMVHRQGQFF.

Remarks on this clone: Distinct nucleotide sequences in the sample also encode this CDR3. The chain combines TRBV7-2 with TRBJ2-7, with TRBD1 matching 8 bases. Germline trimming cut 5 bases from V and 3 bases from J; bases unmatched to any gene: 9. The germline CDR1 and CDR2 sequences are SGHTA and FQGNSA. The length of the CDR3 is 15 residues. This CDR3 is CASSLGQGGGYEQYF. CDR3 DNA: TGTGCCAGCAGCCTAGGACAGGGCGGAGGCTACGAGCAGTACTTC.

This chain connects TRBV29-1 to TRBJ2-1, with D unclear. This CDR3 is built from 12 residues. Between the trimmed V and J ends, which lost 4 bases and 8 bases, there was a span of 12 bases. Looked up from germline, CDR1 is SQVTM and CDR2 is ANQGSEA. In DNA form, the CDR3 reads TGCAGCGTTGGCCAGACTGGGGATGAGCAGTTCTTC. Its translation is CSVGQTGDEQFF.

The chain couples TRBV28 to TRBJ1-2; maybe TRBD1 (5 bases). The CDR3 spans 16 residues. Germline CDR1 and CDR2: MDHEN and SYDVKM. The germline V and J ends were trimmed by 1 base and 0 bases, with 12 bases remaining between them. The DNA for the CDR3 is TGTGCCAGCAGTTTATTGGGGCAACAAGCTAACTATGGCTACACCTTC. It is translated as CASSLLGQQANYGYTF.

The rearrangement joins TRBV2 to TRBJ2-7; 9 bases map to TRBD1. Germline V lookup: CDR1 SNHLY, CDR2 FYNNEI. Trimming removed 5 bases from V and 4 bases from J; junction bases left unmatched: 6. CDR3 size: 14 residues. CDR3 amino acids: CASSFGTGTYEQYF. Here the CDR3 DNA reads TGTGCCAGCAGTTTCGGGACAGGGACTTACGAGCAGTACTTC.

In this sample, this clone turned up a few times. The J gene is TRBJ2-1, the V gene TRBV11-3, with D perhaps assigned TRBD1 or TRBD2 (7 bases each). V was pared by 5 bases and J by 9 bases, with 17 bases between. The germline gives CDR1 SGHNT, CDR2 YENEEA. CDR3 length: 14 residues. For the CDR3, the DNA is TGTGCCAGCAGCCAGGGGGGCGGGAGCGGTGAGCAGTTCTTC. Its translation is CASSQGGGSGEQFF.